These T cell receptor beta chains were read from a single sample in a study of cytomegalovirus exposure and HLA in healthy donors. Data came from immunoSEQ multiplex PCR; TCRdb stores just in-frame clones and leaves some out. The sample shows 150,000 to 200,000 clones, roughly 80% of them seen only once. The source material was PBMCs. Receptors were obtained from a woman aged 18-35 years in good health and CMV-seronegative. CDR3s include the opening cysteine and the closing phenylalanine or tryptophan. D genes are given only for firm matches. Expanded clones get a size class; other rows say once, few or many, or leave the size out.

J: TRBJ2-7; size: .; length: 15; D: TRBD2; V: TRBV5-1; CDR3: CASSVGGREDYEQYF; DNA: TGCGCCAGCAGCGTGGGGGGGAGGGAAGACTACGAGCAGTACTTC
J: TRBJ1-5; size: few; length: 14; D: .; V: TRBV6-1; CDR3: CASSSGEGNQPQHF; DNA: TGTGCCAGCAGTTCGGGGGAGGGCAATCAGCCCCAGCATTTT
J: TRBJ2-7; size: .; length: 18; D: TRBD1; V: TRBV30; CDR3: CAWKGPDYGDRRFYEQYF; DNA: TGTGCCTGGAAGGGCCCCGACTACGGGGACAGAAGGTTTTACGAGCAGTACTTC
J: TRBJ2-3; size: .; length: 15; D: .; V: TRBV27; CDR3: CASSLWPSLGDTQYF; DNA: TGTGCCAGCAGTTTATGGCCTAGCCTCGGGGATACGCAGTATTTT
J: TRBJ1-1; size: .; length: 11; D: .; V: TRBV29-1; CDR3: CSVAIQAEAFF; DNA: TGCAGCGTTGCGATACAGGCGGAAGCTTTCTTT
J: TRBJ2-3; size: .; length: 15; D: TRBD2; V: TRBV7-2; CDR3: CASSLVGGRTDTQYF; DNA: TGTGCCAGCAGCTTGGTGGGAGGGCGCACAGATACGCAGTATTTT
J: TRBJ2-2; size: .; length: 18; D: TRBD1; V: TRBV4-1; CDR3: CASSQDPMDRAGTGELFF; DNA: TGCGCCAGCAGCCAAGATCCTATGGACAGGGCCGGGACCGGGGAGCTGTTTTTT
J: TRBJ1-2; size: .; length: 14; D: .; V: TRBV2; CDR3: CASSDRGDRYGYTF; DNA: TGTGCCAGCAGTGATCGCGGGGACCGCTATGGCTACACCTTC
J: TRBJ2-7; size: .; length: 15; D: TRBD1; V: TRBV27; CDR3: CASSTSRGQAYEQYF; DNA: TGTGCCAGCAGTACCTCCAGGGGGCAAGCCTACGAGCAGTACTTC
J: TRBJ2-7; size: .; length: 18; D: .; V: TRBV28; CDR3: CASSFPIPLGEASYEQYF; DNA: TGTGCCAGCAGTTTCCCAATACCTTTAGGGGAGGCCTCCTACGAGCAGTACTTC
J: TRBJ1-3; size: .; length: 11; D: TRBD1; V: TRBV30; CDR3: CAWSTGTAEYF; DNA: TGTGCCTGGAGCACCGGGACAGCCGAATATTTT
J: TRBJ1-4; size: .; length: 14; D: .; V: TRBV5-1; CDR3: CASSLGQVNEKLFF; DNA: TGCGCCAGCAGCTTGGGGCAAGTTAATGAAAAACTGTTTTTT
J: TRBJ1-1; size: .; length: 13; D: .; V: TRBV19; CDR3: CASSRDLRDEAFF; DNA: TGTGCCAGTAGCCGGGATCTGAGGGATGAAGCTTTCTTT
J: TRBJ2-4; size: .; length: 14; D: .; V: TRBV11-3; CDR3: CASSRTRGGNIQYF; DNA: TGTGCCAGCAGCCGAACCCGAGGGGGAAACATTCAGTACTTC
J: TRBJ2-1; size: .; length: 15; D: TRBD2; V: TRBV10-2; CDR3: CASSDVASGRHEQFF; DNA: TGCGCCAGCAGTGATGTTGCTAGCGGGAGACATGAGCAGTTCTTC
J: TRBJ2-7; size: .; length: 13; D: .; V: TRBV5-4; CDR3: CASSLAGVYEQYF; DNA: TGTGCCAGCAGCTTGGCCGGAGTTTACGAGCAGTACTTC
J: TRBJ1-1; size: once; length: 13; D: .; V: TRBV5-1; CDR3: CASSWQGNTEAFF; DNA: TGCGCCAGCAGCTGGCAGGGGAACACTGAAGCTTTCTTT
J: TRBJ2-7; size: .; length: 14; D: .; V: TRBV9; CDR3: CASSVQGSAYEQYF; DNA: TGTGCCAGCAGCGTACAGGGGAGTGCCTACGAGCAGTACTTC
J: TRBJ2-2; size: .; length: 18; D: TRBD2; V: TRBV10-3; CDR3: CAISGPGSGRANTGELFF; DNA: TGTGCCATCAGTGGCCCCGGTAGCGGGAGGGCGAACACCGGGGAGCTGTTTTTT
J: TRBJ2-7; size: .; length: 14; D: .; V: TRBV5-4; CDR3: CASSYQTGGYEQYF; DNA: TGTGCCAGCAGCTACCAGACAGGAGGTTACGAGCAGTACTTC
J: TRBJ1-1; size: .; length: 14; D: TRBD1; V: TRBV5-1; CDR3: CASRRDRGNTEAFF; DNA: TGCGCCAGCAGACGTGACAGGGGGAACACTGAAGCTTTCTTT
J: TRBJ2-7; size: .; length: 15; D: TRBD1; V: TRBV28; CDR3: CASSSDRVLPYEQYF; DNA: TGTGCCAGCAGTTCAGACAGGGTGCTACCCTACGAGCAGTACTTC
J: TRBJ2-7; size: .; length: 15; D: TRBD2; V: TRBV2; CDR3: CASSGAGGNSYEQYF; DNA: TGTGCCAGCAGTGGAGCGGGAGGAAACTCCTACGAGCAGTACTTC
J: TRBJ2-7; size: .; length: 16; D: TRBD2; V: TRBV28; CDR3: CASSLLAGGRSYEQYF; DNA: TGTGCCAGCAGTTTGCTAGCGGGAGGGCGATCCTACGAGCAGTACTTC
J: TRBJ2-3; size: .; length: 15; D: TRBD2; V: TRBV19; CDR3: CASSIGLAGTDTQYF; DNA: TGTGCCAGTAGTATCGGTCTAGCGGGCACAGATACGCAGTATTTT
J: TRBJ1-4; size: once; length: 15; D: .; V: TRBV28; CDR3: CASSRQVFTVEKLFF; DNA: TGTGCCAGCAGTCGACAGGTCTTTACCGTTGAAAAACTGTTTTTT
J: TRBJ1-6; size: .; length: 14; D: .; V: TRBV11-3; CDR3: CASSADSYNSPLHF; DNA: TGTGCCAGCAGCGCGGACAGCTATAATTCACCCCTCCACTTT
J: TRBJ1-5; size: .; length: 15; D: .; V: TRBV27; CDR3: CASSLSGQSNQPQHF; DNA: TGTGCCAGCAGTTTATCGGGCCAGAGTAATCAGCCCCAGCATTTT